Sequencing of this T cell receptor (beta chain) was carried out in a study of cytomegalovirus exposure and HLA in healthy donors. Regarding the study as a whole: Further analysis, carried out later, found HLA-associated TCR beta chains more clonally expanded than equally common other chains. Per published reports, the classifier diagnosed cytomegalovirus status with high specificity and sensitivity. In an earlier analysis, about 87% or about 30%: the productive usage of most TCR beta V segments.

Trimming cost V 6 bases and J 5 bases; bases outside gene matches: 5. The CDR3 runs 14 residues. CDR1 is SNHLY and CDR2 is FYNNEI in the germline V gene. Note on this clone: Its cognate antigen is unknown.

Use of 60 Vbeta and 13 Jbeta primers characterized the PCR. Using immunoSEQ multiplex PCR, the repertoire was profiled, and TCRdb retains in-frame clones only, with some absent. The profile covers 180,000 or so clones, with over 65% appearing a single time and 0.075% to 0.1% taken by the ten largest. The TCR originated in a boy aged 2-9 years in good health and CMV-seronegative. The specimen was PBMCs. This chain joins TRBV2 and TRBJ2-5; 11 nucleotides align to TRBD2. Here the CDR3 reads CASRKTSGEETQYF. The CDR3 nucleotides are TGTGCCAGCAGGAAGACTAGCGGGGAGGAGACCCAGTACTTC. Combining the CDR3 with reference TRBV2 and TRBJ2-5 gives the whole variable domain EPEVTQTPSHQVTQMGQEVILRCVPISNHLYFYWYRQILGQKVEFLVSFYNNEISEKSEIFDDQFSVERPDGSNFTLKIRSTKLEDSAMYFCASRKTSGEETQYFGPGTRLLVL.